The entry below describes one T cell receptor beta chain. This clonotype was found many times. Its antigen is still unknown. Base qualities are not provided; no much larger clone lies one nucleotide away. The library came from RACE. TCRdb names NextSeq 500 as the instrument used. During library preparation, unique molecular identifiers were attached to individual cDNA molecules so that TCRs could be counted quantitatively and reproducibly. From each blood RNA sample, both TCR alpha and TCR beta chains were sequenced. Processing in the source paper ran as follows. Samples had a median of approximately 93,000 TCRs, with a range from roughly 23,224 to 700,000. The Decombinator software suite was used to annotate the V, J and CDR3 of the TCR reads. To make PS versus PT1 abundance plots, every sample was subsampled to the same number of TCRs (28,000). TCRs were defined as expanded if absent before sensitization and observed at least eight times at the 2-week time point. The public reads were reanalyzed by TCRdb: fastp trimming at Q25, MiXCR alignment, in-frame beta chains only. Rows are unified per CDR3 protein, each entry keeping the most common DNA and genes. The V and J calls and clone size come from TCRdb's table, not from the authors' own analysis. In this sample the table shows 180,000 or so distinct CDR3 sequences, about 22% of which occur a single time. Clones ranked in the top ten supply over 2% of the sample.

CDR1 SGHRS and CDR2 YFSETQ are derived from the germline V gene. The CDR3 runs 17 amino acids, cysteine and phenylalanine included. This entry keeps only the CDR3 DNA: 51 bases, framed from base 1. The junction shows trimming of 0 bases on V and 8 bases on J, and the gene matches do not reach 14 bases of it. Read against the paper, the sample's time point label means: patch test 3, about 24 weeks after DPC sensitization. The sample's treatment or condition label, in plain terms: therapeutic diphenylcyclopropenone sensitization with weekly scalp DPC. At each patch-test visit, blood was drawn before the patch test was applied. Eligible patients were aged 18 to 70, diagnosed with alopecia, deemed suitable for DPC therapy, and excluded if pregnant. Total RNA was extracted from unfractionated whole blood collected in Tempus Blood RNA tubes. The record originates from a study of human T cells and chemical hapten exposure (dated by TCRdb to 2020 to 2023). Some background on the complete study: For sensitization, 2% DPC in acetone was applied to an approximately 2 cm by approximately 2 cm area of upper inner arm skin. Patch tests used Finn chambers with 0.01% DPC on the upper back, scored after 6 days by International Contact Dermatitis Research Group standards. Blood was sampled from patients pre-sensitization (week 0) and at 2, 6 and about 24 weeks after DPC sensitization. Blood for TCR sequencing was provided by twenty-nine alopecia patients at one to four time points (pre-sensitization, 2, 6 and 24 weeks). Libraries were pooled for sequencing, and variation in per-sample TCR yields was attributed mainly to small differences in library volumes within the pool. In alopecia patients, the study followed how the peripheral blood TCR repertoire changed in vivo over primary and secondary sensitization to diphenylcyclopropenone (DPC), a hapten. Patients additionally received weekly therapeutic DPC doses to the scalp throughout the approximately 22-week study period. Most of the patients in the cohort were female, and the cohort covered alopecia areata with under or over 50% scalp involvement, alopecia totalis and alopecia universalis. The research as a whole found: Because every patient had alopecia, a presumed autoimmune disease, the patients' immune response might differ from that of healthy individuals. A positive correlation was found between the number of PT1 expanded TCRs and patch test score, with significance reached at thresholds 8, 16 and 32 but not 4. After repeated subsampling, the strength of the expansion versus patch-test correlation and the threshold at which it became significant changed. DPC sensitization did not change the number of TCRs with a frequency above 1 in 1000, and there was no evidence of changes in global repertoire structure. Expanded TCRs formed significantly more large CDR3 similarity clusters than pre-sensitization or healthy control sets, consistent with antigen-driven responses.

This TCR was recovered from a woman between 40 and 55 years old with alopecia areata. Some clones in this sample may be carry-over from other donors' samples. The chain links TRBV5-1 with TRBJ2-1, with 7 bases in between that match TRBD2. The sample here was whole blood, taken in connection with sensitization to the hapten diphenylcyclopropenone (DPC). DNA sequence: TGCGCCAGCAGCTTGGGGATTAGCGGGCTCGGCCGGGATGAGCAGTTCTTC. Translated, this gives CASSLGISGLGRDEQFF.